Listed below are T cell receptor beta chains from one sample, sequenced in a study of blood T cell repertoires in COVID-19. The method was immunoSEQ multiplex PCR; TCRdb's version includes in-frame clones alone and lacks a portion of them. Altogether roughly 220,000 clones are present, 90% being singletons, with the ten largest covering roughly 16%. The sequenced material came from PBMCs or T cells enriched from blood (not recorded which). These receptors all come from a man between 25 and 39 years old who had been exposed to COVID-19. CDR3s include the opening cysteine and the closing phenylalanine or tryptophan. D genes are given only for firm matches. The size entry is marked missing in some rows and otherwise reads once, few, many or a size class.

v_gene: TRBV11-3
j_gene: TRBJ2-1
d_gene: -
abundance: -
CDR3aa: CASSLDSSFGEQFF
CDR3nt: TGTGCCAGCAGCTTAGATAGCAGTTTCGGTGAGCAGTTCTTC

v_gene: TRBV11-2
j_gene: TRBJ2-1
d_gene: -
abundance: -
CDR3aa: CASSLDFGTASSYNEQFF
CDR3nt: TGTGCCAGCAGCTTAGATTTCGGGACTGCGAGCTCCTACAATGAGCAGTTCTTC

v_gene: TRBV2
j_gene: TRBJ2-5
d_gene: TRBD2
abundance: -
CDR3aa: CASRVGLAEQETQYF
CDR3nt: TGTGCCAGCAGGGTAGGACTAGCGGAACAAGAGACCCAGTACTTC

v_gene: TRBV5-4
j_gene: TRBJ1-1
d_gene: -
abundance: -
CDR3aa: CASTLPGTEAFF
CDR3nt: TGTGCCAGCACGCTCCCCGGGACTGAAGCTTTCTTT

v_gene: TRBV4-3
j_gene: TRBJ2-7
d_gene: -
abundance: -
CDR3aa: CASSPFSTGPYEQYF
CDR3nt: TGCGCCAGCAGCCCATTCTCGACTGGTCCCTACGAGCAGTACTTC

v_gene: TRBV2
j_gene: TRBJ2-5
d_gene: TRBD1
abundance: -
CDR3aa: CASSEADRVKETQYF
CDR3nt: TGTGCCAGCAGTGAAGCGGACAGGGTAAAAGAGACCCAGTACTTC

v_gene: TRBV7-6
j_gene: TRBJ1-4
d_gene: -
abundance: -
CDR3aa: CASSFNPPGGEELFF
CDR3nt: TGTGCCAGCAGCTTCAACCCCCCTGGTGGGGAGGAACTGTTTTTT

v_gene: TRBV11-2
j_gene: TRBJ1-1
d_gene: -
abundance: once
CDR3aa: CASSLRSGGMGTEAFF
CDR3nt: TGTGCCAGCAGCCTTAGGAGCGGCGGGATGGGCACTGAAGCTTTCTTT

v_gene: TRBV3-1/TRBV3-2
j_gene: TRBJ1-3
d_gene: TRBD1
abundance: -
CDR3aa: CASSKRTGRGNTIYF
CDR3nt: TGTGCCAGCAGCAAAAGGACAGGGCGTGGAAACACCATATATTTT

v_gene: TRBV2
j_gene: TRBJ1-4
d_gene: -
abundance: once
CDR3aa: CASSVSGATNEKLFF
CDR3nt: TGTGCCAGCAGTGTTAGCGGTGCAACTAATGAAAAACTGTTTTTT

v_gene: TRBV4-3
j_gene: TRBJ2-1
d_gene: TRBD2
abundance: -
CDR3aa: CASSHLTLAGGLPRYNEQFF
CDR3nt: TGCGCCAGCAGCCACCTAACTCTAGCGGGGGGGCTACCAAGGTACAATGAGCAGTTCTTC

v_gene: TRBV4-2
j_gene: TRBJ1-5
d_gene: -
abundance: -
CDR3aa: CASSQEEGSVNQPQHF
CDR3nt: TGTGCCAGCAGCCAAGAGGAGGGCTCGGTCAATCAGCCCCAGCATTTT

v_gene: TRBV7-9
j_gene: TRBJ2-7
d_gene: -
abundance: -
CDR3aa: CASSFGRDPYEQYF
CDR3nt: TGTGCCAGCAGCTTCGGCAGGGATCCCTACGAGCAGTACTTC

v_gene: TRBV11-2
j_gene: TRBJ2-1
d_gene: -
abundance: -
CDR3aa: CASSLLAGTDDEQFF
CDR3nt: TGTGCCAGCAGCTTACTGGCGGGGACCGACGATGAGCAGTTCTTC

v_gene: TRBV12-5
j_gene: TRBJ1-5
d_gene: TRBD1
abundance: -
CDR3aa: CASGLTGQANQPQHF
CDR3nt: TGTGCTAGTGGTTTGACTGGACAGGCCAATCAGCCCCAGCATTTT

v_gene: TRBV5-4
j_gene: TRBJ1-2
d_gene: TRBD1
abundance: -
CDR3aa: CASRGQGARGYTF
CDR3nt: TGTGCCAGCAGGGGACAGGGGGCCCGTGGCTACACCTTC

v_gene: TRBV4-3
j_gene: TRBJ1-3
d_gene: -
abundance: once
CDR3aa: CASSQARGAGNTIYF
CDR3nt: TGCGCCAGCAGCCAAGCGCGGGGTGCTGGAAACACCATATATTTT

v_gene: TRBV3-1/TRBV3-2
j_gene: TRBJ1-1
d_gene: TRBD1
abundance: -
CDR3aa: CASIGQASTEAFF
CDR3nt: TGTGCCAGCATAGGACAGGCGAGCACTGAAGCTTTCTTT

v_gene: TRBV7-9
j_gene: TRBJ1-6
d_gene: -
abundance: -
CDR3aa: CASSLSGDASPLHF
CDR3nt: TGTGCCAGCAGCTTATCAGGGGATGCCTCACCCCTCCACTTT

v_gene: TRBV9
j_gene: TRBJ2-6
d_gene: -
abundance: -
CDR3aa: CASSVTGTGANVLTF
CDR3nt: TGTGCCAGCAGCGTTACAGGGACTGGGGCCAACGTCCTGACTTTC

v_gene: TRBV5-1
j_gene: TRBJ2-7
d_gene: TRBD1
abundance: -
CDR3aa: CASSPGGRDRSFYEQYF
CDR3nt: TGCGCCAGCAGCCCAGGGGGGCGGGACAGGTCCTTCTACGAGCAGTACTTC

v_gene: TRBV3-1/TRBV3-2
j_gene: TRBJ2-7
d_gene: TRBD2
abundance: -
CDR3aa: CASSQGLTSGGNEQYF
CDR3nt: TGTGCCAGCAGCCAAGGCTTAACTAGCGGGGGTAACGAGCAGTACTTC

v_gene: TRBV4-3
j_gene: TRBJ2-7
d_gene: -
abundance: -
CDR3aa: CASSQDLSGGRLGYEQYF
CDR3nt: TGCGCCAGCAGCCAAGATCTCTCAGGAGGCCGACTAGGCTACGAGCAGTACTTC

v_gene: TRBV4-2
j_gene: TRBJ2-3
d_gene: TRBD2
abundance: -
CDR3aa: CASSQDRNGGTTDTQYF
CDR3nt: TGTGCCAGCAGCCAAGATCGTAACGGGGGGACCACAGATACGCAGTATTTT

v_gene: TRBV3-1/TRBV3-2
j_gene: TRBJ2-1
d_gene: TRBD2
abundance: once
CDR3aa: CASSRKRAGAINEQFF
CDR3nt: TGTGCCAGCAGCCGAAAAAGAGCGGGGGCCATCAATGAGCAGTTCTTC

v_gene: TRBV7-9
j_gene: TRBJ2-1
d_gene: -
abundance: once
CDR3aa: CASSFAHSTYNEQFF
CDR3nt: TGTGCCAGCAGCTTTGCCCACTCTACCTACAATGAGCAGTTCTTC

v_gene: TRBV14
j_gene: TRBJ2-3
d_gene: TRBD2
abundance: -
CDR3aa: CASSQGKIAGGPTDTQYF
CDR3nt: TGTGCCAGCAGCCAAGGAAAAATAGCGGGGGGGCCCACAGATACGCAGTATTTT

v_gene: TRBV5-4
j_gene: TRBJ2-5
d_gene: -
abundance: -
CDR3aa: CASSHHSRNFETQYF
CDR3nt: TGTGCCAGCAGCCACCACTCCAGGAACTTTGAGACCCAGTACTTC

v_gene: TRBV27
j_gene: TRBJ1-6
d_gene: -
abundance: -
CDR3aa: CASLAYRTEPPFNSPLHF
CDR3nt: TGTGCCAGCCTCGCCTACAGGACGGAACCCCCCTTTAATTCACCCCTCCACTTT

v_gene: TRBV5-1
j_gene: TRBJ1-6
d_gene: TRBD1
abundance: -
CDR3aa: CASSKDRNDNSPLHF
CDR3nt: TGCGCCAGCAGTAAGGACAGGAACGATAATTCACCCCTCCACTTT

v_gene: TRBV2
j_gene: TRBJ2-2
d_gene: TRBD1
abundance: -
CDR3aa: CASRRQGGNTGELFF
CDR3nt: TGTGCCAGCCGGCGACAGGGGGGTAACACCGGGGAGCTGTTTTTT

v_gene: TRBV11-2
j_gene: TRBJ2-1
d_gene: TRBD2
abundance: -
CDR3aa: CASSLDSGATYNEQFF
CDR3nt: TGTGCCAGCAGCTTAGATAGCGGGGCCACCTACAATGAGCAGTTCTTC

v_gene: TRBV15
j_gene: TRBJ2-7
d_gene: TRBD1
abundance: -
CDR3aa: CATSGQGDEQYF
CDR3nt: TGTGCCACCAGCGGACAGGGAGACGAGCAGTACTTC

v_gene: TRBV2
j_gene: TRBJ1-4
d_gene: -
abundance: -
CDR3aa: CASTPPGRPSGKLFF
CDR3nt: TGTGCCAGCACTCCCCCCGGCAGGCCTAGCGGAAAACTGTTTTTT

v_gene: TRBV13
j_gene: TRBJ2-5
d_gene: TRBD1
abundance: -
CDR3aa: CASSLEDRETQYF
CDR3nt: TGTGCCAGCAGCTTAGAGGACAGGGAGACCCAGTACTTC

v_gene: TRBV29-1
j_gene: TRBJ2-1
d_gene: -
abundance: once
CDR3aa: CSVGVAGEINEQFF
CDR3nt: TGCAGCGTTGGGGTGGCAGGGGAGATCAATGAGCAGTTCTTC

v_gene: TRBV10-3
j_gene: TRBJ1-6
d_gene: TRBD1
abundance: -
CDR3aa: CAISVMDRTDGPLHF
CDR3nt: TGTGCCATCAGTGTAATGGACAGGACTGACGGACCCCTCCACTTT

v_gene: TRBV6-5
j_gene: TRBJ1-4
d_gene: -
abundance: once
CDR3aa: CASTEKMGARLFF
CDR3nt: TGTGCCAGCACCGAAAAGATGGGGGCCCGACTGTTTTTT

v_gene: TRBV6-2/TRBV6-3
j_gene: TRBJ2-3
d_gene: -
abundance: -
CDR3aa: CASSYTGPTDTQYF
CDR3nt: TGTGCCAGCAGTTACACGGGTCCCACAGATACGCAGTATTTT

v_gene: TRBV3-1/TRBV3-2
j_gene: TRBJ2-1
d_gene: TRBD1
abundance: once
CDR3aa: CASSQEGQPQEQFF
CDR3nt: TGTGCCAGCAGCCAAGAGGGACAGCCTCAAGAGCAGTTCTTC

v_gene: TRBV11-3
j_gene: TRBJ2-3
d_gene: TRBD2
abundance: -
CDR3aa: CASSSGLARSTDTQYF
CDR3nt: TGTGCCAGCAGCTCGGGACTAGCGAGGAGCACAGATACGCAGTATTTT

v_gene: TRBV4-1
j_gene: TRBJ2-6
d_gene: TRBD1
abundance: -
CDR3aa: CASSPTDRGLAGANVLTF
CDR3nt: TGCGCCAGCAGCCCAACGGACAGGGGGTTAGCTGGGGCCAACGTCCTGACTTTC

v_gene: TRBV7-8
j_gene: TRBJ2-5
d_gene: -
abundance: -
CDR3aa: CASSLRLGEETQYF
CDR3nt: TGTGCCAGCAGCCTGCGACTAGGAGAAGAGACCCAGTACTTC

v_gene: TRBV27
j_gene: TRBJ1-2
d_gene: -
abundance: -
CDR3aa: CASSPYPLIGYGYTF
CDR3nt: TGTGCCAGCAGTCCCTACCCCTTGATCGGGTATGGCTACACCTTC

v_gene: TRBV7-8
j_gene: TRBJ1-1
d_gene: -
abundance: -
CDR3aa: CASSLEPGNAFF
CDR3nt: TGTGCCAGCAGCTTAGAACCAGGAAATGCTTTCTTT

v_gene: TRBV30
j_gene: TRBJ1-6
d_gene: TRBD1
abundance: once
CDR3aa: CAWSLNTGGGSPLHF
CDR3nt: TGTGCCTGGAGTTTGAATACAGGGGGCGGATCACCCCTCCACTTT

v_gene: TRBV21-1
j_gene: TRBJ1-5
d_gene: -
abundance: -
CDR3aa: CASSKKRQGIQPQHF
CDR3nt: TGTGCCAGCAGCAAAAAGAGGCAGGGAATTCAGCCCCAGCATTTT

v_gene: TRBV5-4
j_gene: TRBJ2-2
d_gene: -
abundance: -
CDR3aa: CASSLVAENTGELFF
CDR3nt: TGTGCCAGCAGCTTGGTTGCGGAGAACACCGGGGAGCTGTTTTTT

v_gene: TRBV19
j_gene: TRBJ1-1
d_gene: -
abundance: -
CDR3aa: CASSMGTVRTEAFF
CDR3nt: TGTGCCAGTAGTATGGGTACAGTTCGCACTGAAGCTTTCTTT

v_gene: TRBV6-5
j_gene: TRBJ2-7
d_gene: TRBD1
abundance: -
CDR3aa: CASSSSGQGSYEQYF
CDR3nt: TGTGCCAGCAGTTCATCGGGACAGGGCTCCTACGAGCAGTACTTC

v_gene: TRBV14
j_gene: TRBJ1-1
d_gene: -
abundance: -
CDR3aa: CASSLEMNTEAFF
CDR3nt: TGTGCCAGCAGCCTGGAGATGAACACTGAAGCTTTCTTT

v_gene: TRBV30
j_gene: TRBJ1-3
d_gene: TRBD1
abundance: -
CDR3aa: CAWSGDSDSGNTIYF
CDR3nt: TGTGCCTGGAGCGGGGACAGCGACTCTGGAAACACCATATATTTT

v_gene: TRBV5-1
j_gene: TRBJ2-3
d_gene: TRBD1
abundance: -
CDR3aa: CASSSVDRVRTDTQYF
CDR3nt: TGCGCCAGCAGCTCGGTAGACAGGGTCCGCACAGATACGCAGTATTTT